Shown below are 23 T cell receptor beta chains from a single sample sequenced in a study of Graves' ophthalmopathy and Graves' hyperthyroidism. Amplification of TCR beta CDR3 regions used RNA transcripts. An initial RT-PCR round employing HTBI primers preceded a second-round multiplex PCR. TCRdb itself ran the multiplex PCR reads through MiXCR, one entry per CDR3 protein. The sample contains about 550,000 distinct CDR3 sequences, about 40% of which appear only once. Sequences were obtained from peripheral blood or thyroid tissue (not recorded which). These receptors were taken from an adult man with Graves' hyperthyroidism.

This clonotype came up many times. The chain's CDR3 is CASSLPRDRGRSNGYTF. The CDR3 DNA reads as TGTGCCAGTAGTTTACCCCGGGACAGGGGGCGAAGTAATGGCTACACCTTC. This chain uses TRBV19 with TRBJ1-2; 12 positions agree with TRBD1. CDR1 is LNHDA, CDR2 SQIVND, per germline (reference sequence). The CDR3 has 17 amino acids. V lost 5 bases, J lost 6 bases, and 13 bases stayed unmatched.

The chain combines TRBV19 with TRBJ2-5; 7 nucleotides match TRBD1. V lost 4 bases and J lost 1; bases outside the gene matches: 0. This CDR3 is built from 13 residues. The germline V gene has CDR1 LNHDA and CDR2 SQIVND (reference sequence). The CDR3 region has the DNA TGTGCCAGTAGTACAGGGGGCCAAGAGACCCAGTACTTC. It translates to CASSTGGQETQYF.

This clonotype appeared many times. This chain links TRBV6-5 with TRBJ1-1; 7 bases are a match to TRBD1. This CDR3 has 16 amino acids. V lost 2 bases and J lost 0; bases outside the gene matches: 6. In germline, CDR1 is MNHEY, CDR2 SVGAGI. CDR3 in amino acids: CASSYGQDRLNTEAFF. CDR3 DNA sequence: TGTGCCAGCAGTTACGGCCAGGACAGGCTGAACACTGAAGCTTTCTTT.

V is TRBV7-8 and J is TRBJ2-1, with 9 bases identical to TRBD1. The V and J ends lost 6 bases and 6 bases, in that order; junction bases with no gene match: 9. The CDR3 consists of 15 residues. Germline V gene sequence: CDR1 SGHVS, CDR2 FQNEAQ. The DNA of the CDR3 is TGTGCCAGCAGAAAACGGGGACAGGGAGGCAATGAGCAGTTCTTC. Protein sequence: CASRKRGQGGNEQFF.

This clonotype came up many times. V gene TRBV7-2 combines with J gene TRBJ1-5; tentative D call: TRBD1 (5 bases). The CDR3 consists of 14 residues. The V end lost 6 bases, the J end lost 4 bases, and 13 bases lay between the germline ends. CDR1 is SGHTA and CDR2 is FQGNSA in the germline V gene. The CDR3 reads CASSDAGTNQPQHF. The CDR3 region has the DNA TGTGCCAGCAGTGACGCAGGGACTAATCAGCCCCAGCATTTT.

This clonotype occurred many times. For the CDR3, the DNA is TGCAGCGTTGTAGGGATAGGGACTGAAGCTTTCTTT. Encoded protein: CSVVGIGTEAFF. The chain recombines TRBV29-1 with TRBJ1-1, with no clear D. The CDR3 covers 12 residues. The germline CDR1 and CDR2 sequences are SQVTM and ANQGSEA. Trimming took 4 bases from V and 5 from J, leaving 11 bases between them.

This clonotype was seen a few times. This chain uses TRBV15 with TRBJ2-7; D remains unclear. Germline-derived CDR1 and CDR2 are LNHNV and YYDKDF (reference sequence). Trimming stripped 9 bases from V and 0 bases from J, with 12 bases between. The CDR3 is made up of 13 amino acids. The CDR3 here is CATKLHYSYEQYF. CDR3 coding DNA: TGTGCCACGAAGTTACACTACTCCTACGAGCAGTACTTC.

In regard to this clonotype: It may be a read error: a sequence one base away is much more abundant. The chain carries TRBV20-1 and TRBJ2-2, with D tentatively TRBD2 (6 bases). The CDR3 spans 13 residues. CDR1 is DFQATT and CDR2 is SNEGSKA in the germline V gene (reference sequence). CDR3 coding DNA: TGCAGTGCTAGAAACGGGGCTACCGGGGGGCTGTTTTTT. This gives the protein CSARNGATGGLFF.

This clonotype was recorded a few times. The V call is TRBV28, the J call TRBJ2-7, with TRBD1 identical over 10 bases. Trimming took 5 bases from V and 1 from J; bases not matched to a gene: 14. The CDR3 length is 18 residues. Germline V lookup: CDR1 MDHEN, CDR2 SYDVKM. The CDR3, as DNA: TGTGCCAGCAGTCTCCCTTCCCTTAGGGGACAGGGGTCCTACGAGCAGTACTTC. Translation: CASSLPSLRGQGSYEQYF.

This clonotype came up a few times. V gene TRBV27 combines with J gene TRBJ2-7; 11 bases agree with TRBD1. The germline gives CDR1 MNHEY, CDR2 SMNVEV (reference sequence). Trimming cost V 3 bases and J 3 bases; bases outside gene matches: 4. This CDR3 region has 15 residues. CDR3 loop: CASSFGTGGLYEQYF. The CDR3 DNA follows: TGTGCCAGCAGTTTTGGGACAGGGGGGCTCTACGAGCAGTACTTC.

CDR3 sequence: CASRPRTTQETQYF. CDR3 sequence (DNA): TGTGCCAGCAGACCTCGGACCACCCAAGAGACCCAGTACTTC. This chain links TRBV11-2 with TRBJ2-5, with D unresolved. V dropped 6 bases and J dropped 1 base, with 12 bases sitting between them. This CDR3 comprises 14 residues. From germline, CDR1 is SGHAT and CDR2 FQNNGV.

This clonotype showed up many times. The chain uses TRBV7-9 and TRBJ2-6; 7 bases map to TRBD1. With V trimmed by 8 bases and J by 0 bases, 7 bases remained unmatched. This CDR3 is built from 16 residues. Germline CDR1 reads SEHNR; CDR2 reads FQNEAQ (reference sequence). Here the CDR3 DNA reads TGTGCCAGCGTTCGGGCAGGGGGCTCTGGGGCCAACGTCCTGACTTTC. As protein: CASVRAGGSGANVLTF.

There are many counts of this clonotype. The chain is built from TRBV20-1 and TRBJ1-1; TRBD1 agrees at 8 bases. V gave up 3 bases and J gave up 3 bases; unmatched junction bases: 9. There are 15 residues in the CDR3. The germline V gene encodes CDR1 DFQATT and CDR2 SNEGSKA (reference sequence). Here the CDR3 DNA reads TGCAGTGCTAGCCCGGCCAGGGGGCTATACACTGAAGCTTTCTTT. Residues: CSASPARGLYTEAFF.

V usage is TRBV19 and J usage is TRBJ1-5; tentative D call: TRBD1 (5 bases). Trimming took off 2 bases at V and 0 bases at J, with 20 bases between the two ends. The CDR3 is 19 amino acids. Germline CDR1 reads LNHDA; CDR2 reads SQIVND (reference sequence). CDR3 DNA sequence: TGTGCCAGTAGTATATCCCCCGGGAGGGACTACATTAGCAATCAGCCCCAGCATTTT. As protein: CASSISPGRDYISNQPQHF.

Only one count was recorded for this clonotype. This chain links TRBV29-1 with TRBJ1-2, with 7 bases lining up with TRBD1. V lost 8 bases, J lost 8 bases, and 14 bases stayed unmatched. Per the germline V gene, CDR1 is SQVTM and CDR2 is ANQGSEA. This CDR3 comprises 13 residues. CDR3 region: CSPLLGTAGGYTF. CDR3 bases: TGCAGCCCCCTGTTGGGGACAGCTGGCGGCTACACCTTC.

This clonotype has a count of ten or more. V usage is TRBV6-1 and J usage is TRBJ2-6; 7 bases are shared with TRBD2. The germline CDR1 and CDR2 sequences are MNHNS and SASEGT. With 2 bases clipped from V and 0 bases from J, the junction kept 1 base outside the gene matches. CDR3 length: 16 residues. In DNA, the CDR3 is TGTGCCAGCAGTGAATCGGGGGGCTCTGGGGCCAACGTCCTGACTTTC. Its translation: CASSESGGSGANVLTF.

This clonotype occurred once. Without the conserved terminal phenylalanine or tryptophan, this CDR3 likely stems from a read error. The V gene is TRBV12-3 or TRBV12-4, the J gene TRBJ1-3; D is unresolved. The CDR3 length is 16 residues. Trimming stripped 5 bases from V and 4 bases from J, with 18 bases between. CDR3 nucleotides: TGTGCCAGCAGTCAGATTGGACCCACGGGAGGAAACACCATATATTCT. Its protein is CASSQIGPTGGNTIYS.

This clonotype appeared many times. This chain links TRBV7-2 with TRBJ1-5; 8 bases map to TRBD1. The germline V gene has CDR1 SGHTA and CDR2 FQGNSA. CDR3 length equals 15 residues. The J segment lost 2 bases and the V segment lost 4 bases, leaving 4 bases of the junction unmatched. The CDR3 spells CASSSRGPGNQPQHF. CDR3 nucleotide sequence: TGTGCCAGCAGCTCCAGGGGGCCTGGCAATCAGCCCCAGCATTTT.

This clonotype showed up many times. This chain uses TRBV20-1 with TRBJ1-6; possibly TRBD1 for D (6 bases). V lost 6 bases and J 9 bases, leaving 21 bases between the germline ends. The CDR3 is 15 amino acids. Germline V gene data show CDR1 as DFQATT and CDR2 as SNEGSKA (reference sequence). CDR3 DNA: TGCAGTGCGTCCCTGGACAGTGTCCTTAGTTCACCCCTCCACTTT. It translates to CSASLDSVLSSPLHF.

This clonotype was counted many times. The gene calls are TRBV19 and TRBJ1-2; D unresolved. The germline V and J ends were trimmed by 3 bases and 3 bases, with 8 bases remaining between them. Germline V gene lookup returns CDR1 LNHDA and CDR2 SQIVND (reference sequence). The CDR3 runs 13 residues. In DNA form, the CDR3 reads TGTGCCAGTAGTATCCCGGGCTACTATGGCTACACCTTC. Translation gives CASSIPGYYGYTF.

Remarks on this clonotype: At one end the junction does not follow the germline gene, possibly because of a read error. The gene calls are TRBV10-3 and TRBJ2-7; TRBD1 aligns across 10 bases. Germline V gene sequence: CDR1 ENHRY, CDR2 SYGVKD. The CDR3 consists of 15 residues. CDR3 nucleotides: TGTGCCAGCAGTTACGGGACAGGGGACTCCTACGAGCAGTACTTC. This gives the protein CASSYGTGDSYEQYF.

This clonotype was observed a handful of times. The V and J genes are TRBV5-1 and TRBJ1-4, with D hard to call. V was trimmed by 5 bases and J by 0 bases, leaving 11 bases between them. CDR1 is SGHRS, CDR2 YFSETQ, per germline. CDR3 size: 15 residues. CDR3: CASRLSTATNEKLFF. The CDR3 coding sequence is TGCGCCAGCAGGTTATCAACAGCAACTAATGAAAAACTGTTTTTT.

The J gene is TRBJ2-5, the V gene TRBV5-4; unclear D gene. CDR1 is SGHNT, CDR2 YYREEE, per germline (reference sequence). The CDR3 runs 14 residues. V gave up 5 bases and J gave up 5 bases, with 16 bases separating them. The chain's CDR3 is CASSTDSREETQYF. The DNA of the CDR3 is TGTGCCAGCAGTACTGATAGTCGTGAGGAGACCCAGTACTTC.